This record covers a single T cell receptor (beta chain). CDR3 length: 14 amino acids. The germline V gene encodes CDR1 SGHRS and CDR2 YFSETQ. The ends were cut back, 4 bases at V and 3 bases at J, with 13 bases in the middle. This sample was included in a study of blood T cell repertoires in COVID-19. Overall study: Sample material is recorded as cDNA or gDNA derived from T cells, B-cell-depleted T cells, or PBMCs.

Authors' methods: Counts of nucleated cells, estimated from reference gene primer amplification, were obtained. Assay: immunoSEQ multiplex PCR; the TCRdb copy retains only in-frame clones and omits some. Clone size and V and J calls were adopted from that table, with D and trimming inferred from the DNA. The table includes 50,000 to 75,000 clones, roughly 80% detected once. The receptor was isolated from a woman older than 75 with active or convalescent COVID-19. The chain has TRBV5-1 and TRBJ1-1; possible D gene TRBD1, 5 bases. Sequencing was performed on peripheral blood. CDR3 nucleotide sequence: TGCGCCAGCAGCGATGGGGGAGGGGACACTGAAGCTTTCTTT. Translated, it gives CASSDGGGDTEAFF.